These 10 T cell receptor beta chains were all obtained from the same sample, sequenced in a study of vaccination effects on CD4 cells after COVID-19. The ViraFEST assay expanded antigen-specific CD4+ T cells with viral peptide pools before sequencing. Following an approximately eleven-day culture, CD4+ T cells were purified. Among the vaccine recipients, none had a prior SARS-CoV-2 infection, and nucleocapsid antibodies were negative. No antigen has been assigned to these receptors. Sequenced by immunoSEQ multiplex PCR; TCRdb stores in-frame clones only, minus some. The table records tens of thousands of clones, more than 70% of them present only once. The sample in question was CD4+ T cells from PBMCs cultured with HCoV-NL63 spike peptides, obtained before COVID-19 vaccination. Receptor source: a human donor who received a COVID-19 vaccine.

The J gene is TRBJ1-2, the V gene TRBV9, with a possible D match to TRBD1 (5 bases). This CDR3 has 13 residues. Per the germline V gene, CDR1 is SGDLS and CDR2 is YYNGEE. V dropped 1 base and J dropped 4 bases, with 8 bases sitting between them. CDR3 coding DNA: TGTGCCAGCAGCGTAACCGGGACCTATGGCTACACCTTC. Translation gives CASSVTGTYGYTF.

V and J are TRBV19 and TRBJ2-6; tentatively, D is TRBD2 (7 bases). Germline CDR1 LNHDA, CDR2 SQIVND (reference sequence). CDR3 length: 17 residues. Trimming took off 6 bases at V and 2 bases at J, with 17 bases between the two ends. The CDR3 is CASREGGRGAGANVLTF. The CDR3 nucleotides read TGTGCCAGTAGGGAGGGGGGGCGCGGGGCTGGGGCCAACGTCCTGACTTTC.

J is TRBJ2-7 and V is TRBV28, with TRBD2 identical over 16 bases. The CDR3 has 16 amino acids. CDR1 and CDR2 (germline): MDHEN, SYDVKM. With V trimmed by 5 bases and J by 2 bases, 3 bases remained unmatched. The CDR3 sequence: CASSPGTSGGAYEQYV. The CDR3 DNA reads as TGTGCCAGCAGTCCTGGGACTAGCGGGGGGGCCTACGAGCAGTACGTC.

The chain has TRBV16 and TRBJ1-1; TRBD1 might be the D (5 bases). Germline CDR1 is KGHSY and CDR2 is FQNENV. The CDR3 has 19 amino acids. Trimming took 4 bases from V and 4 from J, leaving 28 bases between them. This chain's CDR3 is CASSLFLAGVGGRGTEAFF. In nucleotides, the CDR3 is TGTGCCAGCAGCCTTTTCTTAGCGGGGGTAGGAGGAAGAGGCACTGAAGCTTTCTTT.

V usage is TRBV18 and J usage is TRBJ1-3; unclear D gene. V shed 1 base and J shed 0 bases, with 7 bases lying between them. CDR1 and CDR2 (germline): KGHSH, LQKENI. CDR3 length equals 15 residues. The CDR3: CASSPLGDSGNTIYF. Here the CDR3 DNA reads TGTGCCAGCTCACCACTGGGCGACTCTGGAAACACCATATATTTT.

The chain has TRBV14 and TRBJ1-1, with D possibly matching TRBD1 (5 bases). Germline CDR1 SGHDN, CDR2 FVKESK. The CDR3 spans 16 residues. V was trimmed by 1 base and J by 2 bases, leaving 14 bases between them. The CDR3 DNA follows: TGTGCCAGCAGCCAAGGACAGCCGCTCCCTAACACTGAAGCTTTCTTT. Translating gives CASSQGQPLPNTEAFF. Complete variable domain (other parts from reference TRBV14 and TRBJ1-1): EAGVTQFPSHSVIEKGQTVTLRCDPISGHDNLYWYRRVMGKEIKFLLHFVKESKQDESGMPNNRFLAERTGGTYSTLKVQPAELEDSGVYFCASSQGQPLPNTEAFFGQGTRLTVV.

The chain uses TRBV20-1 and TRBJ1-2; D gene ambiguous. The CDR3 spans 11 residues. Trimming removed 6 bases from V and 3 bases from J, with 8 bases in between. Germline CDR1 reads DFQATT; CDR2 reads SNEGSKA (reference sequence). The CDR3 DNA follows: TGCAGTGCCAAGATTGACTATGGCTACACCTTC. Its translation: CSAKIDYGYTF.

The chain couples TRBV5-1 to TRBJ1-1, with D perhaps matching TRBD1 (6 bases). V lost 5 bases and J 4 bases, leaving 15 bases between the germline ends. In germline, CDR1 is SGHRS, CDR2 YFSETQ. The CDR3 has 14 amino acids. The CDR3 here is CASRPTGFGTEAFF. Here the CDR3 DNA reads TGCGCCAGCAGACCAACAGGGTTCGGCACTGAAGCTTTCTTT.

CDR3 nucleotides: TGCGCCAGCAGTGTACAGGGGGGTGACACTGAAGCTTTCTTT. This encodes CASSVQGGDTEAFF. This chain connects TRBV10-2 to TRBJ1-1; 8 bases map to TRBD1. The CDR3 contains 14 residues. Trimming cost V 4 bases and J 3 bases; bases outside gene matches: 4. The germline CDR1 and CDR2 sequences are WSHSY and SAAADI.

There are a few counts of this clone. The chain is built from TRBV19 and TRBJ1-5; D is unresolved. This CDR3 comprises 19 residues. V was trimmed by 0 bases and J by 0 bases, leaving 18 bases between them. Looked up from germline, CDR1 is LNHDA and CDR2 is SQIVND (reference sequence). The DNA for the CDR3 is TGTGCCAGTAGTATAGATCGGTTCAGAAAATCCTATAGCAATCAGCCCCAGCATTTT. Protein: CASSIDRFRKSYSNQPQHF.